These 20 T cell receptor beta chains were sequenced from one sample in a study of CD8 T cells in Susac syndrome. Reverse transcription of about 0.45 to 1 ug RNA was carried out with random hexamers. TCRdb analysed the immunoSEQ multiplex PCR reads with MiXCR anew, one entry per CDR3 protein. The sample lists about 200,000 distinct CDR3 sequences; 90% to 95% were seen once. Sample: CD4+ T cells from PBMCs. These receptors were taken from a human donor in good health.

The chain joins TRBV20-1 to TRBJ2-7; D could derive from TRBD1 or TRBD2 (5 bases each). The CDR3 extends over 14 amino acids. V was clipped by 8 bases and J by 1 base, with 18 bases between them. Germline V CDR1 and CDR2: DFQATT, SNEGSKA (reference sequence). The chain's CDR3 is CSCLGQGRSYEQYV. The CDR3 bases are TGCAGTTGCCTGGGGCAGGGACGATCCTACGAGCAGTACGTC.

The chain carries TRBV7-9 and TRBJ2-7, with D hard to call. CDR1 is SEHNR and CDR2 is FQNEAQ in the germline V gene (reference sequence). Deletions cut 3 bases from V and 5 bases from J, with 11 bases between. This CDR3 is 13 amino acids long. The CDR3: CASSLTKRNEQYV. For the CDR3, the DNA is TGTGCCAGCAGCTTGACAAAGAGGAACGAGCAGTACGTC.

The CDR3 sequence is CASSLGDRRADEQYV. The CDR3 nucleotides are TGTGCCAGCAGCTTAGGCGACAGACGGGCGGACGAGCAGTACGTC. The chain links TRBV7-9 to TRBJ2-7; possible D gene TRBD1, 5 bases. Trimming removed 1 base at V and 5 bases at J, with 15 bases between. CDR1 is SEHNR and CDR2 is FQNEAQ in the germline V gene (reference sequence). CDR3 size: 15 residues.

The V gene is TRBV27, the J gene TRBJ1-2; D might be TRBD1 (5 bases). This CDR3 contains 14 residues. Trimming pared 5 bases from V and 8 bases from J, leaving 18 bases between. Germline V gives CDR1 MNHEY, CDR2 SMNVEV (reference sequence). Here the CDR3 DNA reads TGTGCCAGCAGTAGGGTGGGAGGGGATCGAGGCTACACCTTC. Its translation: CASSRVGGDRGYTF.

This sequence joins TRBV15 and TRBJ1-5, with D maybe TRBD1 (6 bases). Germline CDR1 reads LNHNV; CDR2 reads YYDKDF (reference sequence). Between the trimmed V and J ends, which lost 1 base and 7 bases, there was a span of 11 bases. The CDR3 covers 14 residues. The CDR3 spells CATSRGTEIQPQHF. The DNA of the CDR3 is TGTGCCACCAGCAGAGGGACAGAAATCCAGCCCCAGCATTTT.

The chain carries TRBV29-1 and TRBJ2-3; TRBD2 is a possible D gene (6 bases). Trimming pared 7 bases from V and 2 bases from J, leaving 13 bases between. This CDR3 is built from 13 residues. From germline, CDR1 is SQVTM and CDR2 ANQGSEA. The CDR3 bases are TGCAGCGCTATAGCGGTAAACACAGATACGCAGTATTTT. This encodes CSAIAVNTDTQYF.

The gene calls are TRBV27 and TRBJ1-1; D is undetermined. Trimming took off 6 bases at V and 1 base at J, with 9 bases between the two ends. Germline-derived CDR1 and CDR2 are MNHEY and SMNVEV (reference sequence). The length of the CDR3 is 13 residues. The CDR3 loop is CASRTQENTEAFF. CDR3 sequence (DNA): TGTGCCAGCAGAACTCAGGAGAACACTGAAGCTTTCTTT.

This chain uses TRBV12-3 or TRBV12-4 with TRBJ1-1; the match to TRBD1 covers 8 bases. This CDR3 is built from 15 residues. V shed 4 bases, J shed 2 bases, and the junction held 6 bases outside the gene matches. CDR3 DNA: TGTGCCAGCAGTTCCTGGACAGGGCCTAACACTGAAGCTTTCTTT. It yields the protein CASSSWTGPNTEAFF.

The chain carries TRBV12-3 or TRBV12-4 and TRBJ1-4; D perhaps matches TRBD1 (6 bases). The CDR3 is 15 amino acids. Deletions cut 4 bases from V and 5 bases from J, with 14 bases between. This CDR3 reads CASSSGHGRNEKLFF. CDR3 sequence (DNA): TGTGCCAGCAGTTCGGGACATGGGCGGAATGAAAAACTGTTTTTT.

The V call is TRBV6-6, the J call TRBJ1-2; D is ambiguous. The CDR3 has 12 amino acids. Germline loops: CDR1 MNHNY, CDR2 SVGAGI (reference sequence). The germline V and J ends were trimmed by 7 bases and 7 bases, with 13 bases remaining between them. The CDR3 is CASTRDRGGYTF. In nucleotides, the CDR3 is TGTGCCAGCACAAGGGATAGAGGTGGCTACACCTTC.

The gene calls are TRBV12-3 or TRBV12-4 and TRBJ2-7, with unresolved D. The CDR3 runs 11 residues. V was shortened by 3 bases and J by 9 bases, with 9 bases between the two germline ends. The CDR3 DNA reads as TGTGCCAGCAGTTTCGCCTCGGCGCAGTACTTC. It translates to CASSFASAQYF.

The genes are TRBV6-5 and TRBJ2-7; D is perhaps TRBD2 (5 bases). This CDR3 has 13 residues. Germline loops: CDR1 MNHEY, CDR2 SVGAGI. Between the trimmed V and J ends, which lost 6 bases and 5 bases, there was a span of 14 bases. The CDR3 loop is CASSPGEGDEQYF. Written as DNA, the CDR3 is TGTGCCAGCAGCCCTGGAGAGGGTGACGAGCAGTACTTC.

In DNA, the CDR3 is TGTGCCAGCAGCCCGCCGACTAGCGACGAGCAGTTCTTC. This gives the protein CASSPPTSDEQFF. This chain links TRBV11-2 with TRBJ2-1; 8 bases align to TRBD2. Germline assignment: CDR1 SGHAT and CDR2 FQNNGV. The CDR3 runs to 13 residues. With V trimmed by 5 bases and J by 10 bases, 7 bases remained unmatched.

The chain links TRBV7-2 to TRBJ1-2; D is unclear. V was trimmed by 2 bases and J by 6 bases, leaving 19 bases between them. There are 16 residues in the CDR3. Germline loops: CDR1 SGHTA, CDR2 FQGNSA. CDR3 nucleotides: TGTGCCAGCAGCTTAAGCCCGGATGTCCGGGCTCATGGCTACACCTTC. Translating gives CASSLSPDVRAHGYTF.

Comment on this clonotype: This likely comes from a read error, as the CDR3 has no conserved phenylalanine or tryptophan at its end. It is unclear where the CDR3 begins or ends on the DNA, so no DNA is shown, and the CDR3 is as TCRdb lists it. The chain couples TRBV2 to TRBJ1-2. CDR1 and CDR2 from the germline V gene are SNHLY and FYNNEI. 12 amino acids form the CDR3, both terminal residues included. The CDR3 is CASSASGAPGVL.

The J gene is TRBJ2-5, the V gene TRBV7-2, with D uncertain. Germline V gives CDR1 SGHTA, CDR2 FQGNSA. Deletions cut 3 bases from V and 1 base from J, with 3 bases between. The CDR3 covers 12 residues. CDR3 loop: CASSFGQETQYF. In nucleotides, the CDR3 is TGTGCCAGCAGCTTCGGCCAAGAGACCCAGTACTTC.

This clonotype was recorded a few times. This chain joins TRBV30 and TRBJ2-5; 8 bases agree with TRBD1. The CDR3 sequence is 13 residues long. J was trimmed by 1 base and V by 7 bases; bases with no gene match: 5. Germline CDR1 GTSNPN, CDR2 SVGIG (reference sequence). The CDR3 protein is CASTDRGQETQYF. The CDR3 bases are TGTGCCTCTACCGACAGGGGCCAAGAGACCCAGTACTTC.

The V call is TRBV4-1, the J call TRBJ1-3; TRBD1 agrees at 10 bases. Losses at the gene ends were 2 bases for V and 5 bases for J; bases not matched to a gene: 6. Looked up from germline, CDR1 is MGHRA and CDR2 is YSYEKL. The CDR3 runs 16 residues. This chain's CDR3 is CASSQSGTGDRNTIYF. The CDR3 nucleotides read TGCGCCAGCAGCCAATCCGGGACAGGGGACCGAAACACCATATATTTT.

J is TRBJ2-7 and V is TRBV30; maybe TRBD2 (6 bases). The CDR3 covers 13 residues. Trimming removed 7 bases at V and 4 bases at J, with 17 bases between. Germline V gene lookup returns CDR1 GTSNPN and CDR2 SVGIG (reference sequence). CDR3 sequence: CALEEAGRYEQYV. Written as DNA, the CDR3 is TGTGCCTTGGAGGAAGCAGGGAGGTACGAGCAGTACGTC.

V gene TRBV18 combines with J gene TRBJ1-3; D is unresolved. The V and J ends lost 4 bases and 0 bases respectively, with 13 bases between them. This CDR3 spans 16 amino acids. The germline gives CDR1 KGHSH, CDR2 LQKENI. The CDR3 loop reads CASSRDTVTSGNTIYF. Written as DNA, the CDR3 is TGTGCCAGCTCACGAGATACAGTCACCTCTGGAAACACCATATATTTT.